These 19 T cell receptor beta chains share one sample of origin, sequenced in a study of cytomegalovirus exposure and HLA in healthy donors. Primers included in the PCR were 60 Vbeta and 13 Jbeta primers. Some clones are missing from TCRdb's copy, which holds only in-frame ones; the method was immunoSEQ multiplex PCR. The table records tens of thousands of clones, over 60% of them present only once. The sequenced sample was PBMCs. The receptors were gathered from a male donor in good health and CMV-seropositive.

J is TRBJ1-2 and V is TRBV5-1, with D perhaps matching TRBD1 (6 bases). Trimming shortened V by 5 bases and J by 5 bases, and 19 bases separated the two germline ends. The germline gives CDR1 SGHRS, CDR2 YFSETQ. This CDR3 has 15 amino acids. CDR3 DNA sequence: TGCGCCAGCAGTCCTTCCCCGGACAGATCGTATGGCTACACCTTC. This sequence encodes CASSPSPDRSYGYTF.

This clone came up once. The gene calls are TRBV30 and TRBJ1-1; D possibly corresponds to TRBD1 (5 bases). Germline V CDR1 and CDR2: GTSNPN, SVGIG (reference sequence). Deletions cut 0 bases from V and 0 bases from J, with 14 bases between. This CDR3 has 16 amino acids. This CDR3 is CAWSVGGGVMNTEAFF. In DNA, the CDR3 is TGTGCCTGGAGTGTAGGTGGGGGGGTGATGAACACTGAAGCTTTCTTT.

J is TRBJ1-3 and V is TRBV30; perhaps TRBD1 as D (5 bases). The V gene's germline CDR1 is GTSNPN and CDR2 SVGIG (reference sequence). Trimming shortened V by 0 bases and J by 8 bases, and 11 bases separated the two germline ends. This CDR3 comprises 13 residues. CDR3 sequence (DNA): TGTGCCTGGAGTGTACTCCCGGGGGACACCATATATTTT. Its translation: CAWSVLPGDTIYF.

This clone was picked up one time. The chain uses TRBV9 and TRBJ2-1; 7 nucleotides line up with TRBD2. Germline V gives CDR1 SGDLS, CDR2 YYNGEE. CDR3 length: 16 amino acids. V was pared by 4 bases and J by 6 bases, with 13 bases of the junction left unmatched. The CDR3 protein is CASSLTSGGSVNEQFF. The CDR3 nucleotides are TGTGCCAGCAGCCTTACTTCTGGCGGGAGCGTCAATGAGCAGTTCTTC.

This clone was detected only a few times. J is TRBJ2-3 and V is TRBV2, with a weak D call TRBD2 (6 bases). Germline V lookup: CDR1 SNHLY, CDR2 FYNNEI. The CDR3 runs 12 residues. V was trimmed by 10 bases and J by 4 bases, leaving 12 bases between them. The CDR3 sequence is CATAGLSDTQYF. DNA for the CDR3: TGTGCCACCGCGGGACTTTCAGATACGCAGTATTTT.

A few counts support this clone. This rearrangement joins TRBV13 to TRBJ2-7, with TRBD1 matching over 8 bases. J was trimmed by 5 bases and V by 5 bases; bases with no gene match: 8. Germline values: CDR1 PRHDT, CDR2 FYEKMQ (reference sequence). The CDR3 is 14 amino acids. The CDR3: CASSPRRTGHEQYF. In DNA, the CDR3 is TGTGCCAGCAGCCCCCGAAGGACAGGGCACGAGCAGTACTTC.

V usage is TRBV27 and J usage is TRBJ1-2, with TRBD1 matching over 7 bases. Germline V gene lookup returns CDR1 MNHEY and CDR2 SMNVEV (reference sequence). J gave up 3 bases and V 2 bases, and 3 bases lay outside the gene matches. The CDR3 extends over 14 amino acids. As DNA, the CDR3 is TGTGCCAGCAGTTTAAGAGGACAGGACTATGGCTACACCTTC. Translated, it gives CASSLRGQDYGYTF.

The chain carries TRBV5-4 and TRBJ2-1; 8 positions agree with TRBD2. Looked up from germline, CDR1 is SGHNT and CDR2 is YYREEE (reference sequence). Losses at the gene ends were 3 bases for V and 4 bases for J; bases not matched to a gene: 3. This CDR3 is built from 14 residues. CDR3 sequence: CASSSSGSYNEQFF. CDR3 in DNA: TGTGCCAGCAGCTCTAGCGGGTCGTACAATGAGCAGTTCTTC.

The chain has TRBV19 and TRBJ2-2; TRBD1 might be the D (6 bases). Looked up from germline, CDR1 is LNHDA and CDR2 is SQIVND (reference sequence). The CDR3 consists of 14 residues. Deletions cut 3 bases from V and 6 bases from J, with 11 bases between. Written as DNA, the CDR3 is TGTGCCAGTAGTATCCTCGAGGGGGCCGGGGAGCTGTTTTTT. Protein: CASSILEGAGELFF.

The chain couples TRBV9 to TRBJ1-1; weak D call: TRBD1 (5 bases). Trimming stripped 3 bases from V and 1 base from J, with 10 bases between. Germline CDR1 SGDLS, CDR2 YYNGEE. The CDR3 extends over 14 amino acids. CDR3 nucleotide sequence: TGTGCCAGCAGCGATTGGGGGGGGAACACTGAAGCTTTCTTT. This gives the protein CASSDWGGNTEAFF. Combining the CDR3 with reference TRBV9 and TRBJ1-1 gives the whole variable domain DSGVTQTPKHLITATGQRVTLRCSPRSGDLSVYWYQQSLDQGLQFLIQYYNGEERAKGNILERFSAQQFPDLHSELNLSSLELGDSALYFCASSDWGGNTEAFFGQGTRLTVV.

The chain is built from TRBV9 and TRBJ1-2, with 7 bases that match TRBD1. Trimming removed 3 bases from V and 4 bases from J; junction bases left unmatched: 12. CDR1 is SGDLS, CDR2 YYNGEE, per germline. The CDR3 contains 16 residues. Here the CDR3 reads CASSASDPGGIYGYTF. In DNA, the CDR3 is TGTGCCAGCAGCGCCTCAGACCCAGGGGGAATCTATGGCTACACCTTC.

The V call is TRBV10-2, the J call TRBJ2-2; 9 nucleotides agree with TRBD1. V lost 6 bases, J lost 7 bases, and 6 bases stayed unmatched. Germline V gene sequence: CDR1 WSHSY, CDR2 SAAADI. The CDR3 length is 14 residues. Written as DNA, the CDR3 is TGCGCCAGCAGGGAGGGACAGGGCGTCGGGGAGCTGTTTTTT. This codes for CASREGQGVGELFF.

This chain joins TRBV11-2 and TRBJ2-5; the D is unclear. The germline V and J ends were trimmed by 2 bases and 4 bases, with 5 bases remaining between them. This CDR3 is 12 amino acids long. Germline-derived CDR1 and CDR2 are SGHAT and FQNNGV. CDR3 protein: CASSLIRETQYF. The CDR3 DNA follows: TGTGCCAGCAGCTTAATTCGAGAGACCCAGTACTTC.

This chain joins TRBV7-9 and TRBJ2-5, with a possible D match to TRBD2 (5 bases). V was clipped by 0 bases and J by 5 bases, with 16 bases between them. The germline CDR1 and CDR2 sequences are SEHNR and FQNEAQ (reference sequence). There are 16 residues in the CDR3. CDR3 residues: CASSLAHGGGSETQYF. DNA for the CDR3: TGTGCCAGCAGCTTAGCGCACGGAGGTGGGAGCGAGACCCAGTACTTC.

This rearrangement joins TRBV28 to TRBJ1-1; a weak D match, TRBD1 (5 bases). The germline CDR1 and CDR2 sequences are MDHEN and SYDVKM. Trimming left V 1 base short and J 1 base short, with 13 bases between. The CDR3 length is 16 residues. CDR3 DNA sequence: TGTGCCAGCAGTTTATATCAGGGCGGCGCGAACACTGAAGCTTTCTTT. Encoded protein: CASSLYQGGANTEAFF.

The chain recombines TRBV5-6 with TRBJ1-5; the match to TRBD1 covers 8 bases. This CDR3 is built from 16 residues. J was trimmed by 0 bases and V by 4 bases; bases with no gene match: 6. CDR1 is SGHDT, CDR2 YYEEEE, per germline. The CDR3 region has the DNA TGTGCCAGCAGCCGGGGACAGGTGTATAGCAATCAGCCCCAGCATTTT. Encoded protein: CASSRGQVYSNQPQHF. The full variable domain, completed using reference TRBV5-6 and TRBJ1-5, is DAGVTQSPTHLIKTRGQQVTLRCSPKSGHDTVSWYQQALGQGPQFIFQYYEEEERQRGNFPDRFSGHQFPNYSSELNVNALLLGDSALYLCASSRGQVYSNQPQHFGDGTRLSIL.

This clone was picked up one time. The chain joins TRBV25-1 to TRBJ1-2; D is perhaps TRBD1 (5 bases). The CDR3 runs to 13 residues. V dropped 8 bases and J dropped 7 bases, with 17 bases sitting between them. CDR1 MGHDK and CDR2 SYGVNS come from the germline V gene. The CDR3 region is CASRGEGPSGYTF. The CDR3 DNA reads TGTGCCAGCCGGGGGGAGGGCCCCTCTGGCTACACCTTC.

The chain combines TRBV7-6 with TRBJ2-7; D may be TRBD1 (5 bases). This CDR3 spans 18 amino acids. V was trimmed by 1 base and J by 3 bases, leaving 22 bases between them. CDR1 and CDR2 from the germline V gene are SGHVS and FNYEAQ. CDR3 sequence reads: CASSLDPGNGQRNYEQYF. The CDR3 DNA reads as TGTGCCAGCAGCTTAGACCCCGGAAACGGACAACGGAACTACGAGCAGTACTTC.

CDR3 region: CAWSFLVRAEQYF. The CDR3 coding sequence is TGTGCCTGGAGTTTTCTCGTAAGAGCCGAGCAGTACTTC. The chain recombines TRBV30 with TRBJ2-7; D uncertain. This CDR3 has 13 amino acids. The germline V and J ends were trimmed by 2 bases and 6 bases, with 14 bases remaining between them. Germline values: CDR1 GTSNPN, CDR2 SVGIG (reference sequence).